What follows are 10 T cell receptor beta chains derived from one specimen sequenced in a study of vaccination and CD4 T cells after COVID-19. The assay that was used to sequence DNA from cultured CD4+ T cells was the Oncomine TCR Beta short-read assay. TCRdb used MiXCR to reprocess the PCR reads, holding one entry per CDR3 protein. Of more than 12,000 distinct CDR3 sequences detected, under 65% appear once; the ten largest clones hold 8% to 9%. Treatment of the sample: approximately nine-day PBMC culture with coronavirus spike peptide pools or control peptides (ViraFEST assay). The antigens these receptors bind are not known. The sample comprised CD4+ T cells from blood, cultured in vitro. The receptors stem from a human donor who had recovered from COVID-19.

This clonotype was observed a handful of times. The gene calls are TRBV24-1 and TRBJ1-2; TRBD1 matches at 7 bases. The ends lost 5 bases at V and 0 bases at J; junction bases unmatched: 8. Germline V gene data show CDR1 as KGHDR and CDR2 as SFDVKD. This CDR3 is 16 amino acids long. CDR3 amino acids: CATSGRGPNANYGYTF. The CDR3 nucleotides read TGTGCCACCAGTGGAAGGGGGCCTAACGCTAACTATGGCTACACCTTC.

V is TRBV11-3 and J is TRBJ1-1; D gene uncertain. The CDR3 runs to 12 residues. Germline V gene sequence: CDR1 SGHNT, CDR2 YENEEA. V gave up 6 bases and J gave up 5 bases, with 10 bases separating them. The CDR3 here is CASRLSETEAFF. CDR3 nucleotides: TGTGCCAGCAGACTAAGTGAGACTGAAGCTTTCTTT.

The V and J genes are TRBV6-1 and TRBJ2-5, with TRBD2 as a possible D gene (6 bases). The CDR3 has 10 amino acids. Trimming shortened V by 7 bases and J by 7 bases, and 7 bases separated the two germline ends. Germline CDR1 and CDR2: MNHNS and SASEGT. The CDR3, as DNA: TGTGCCAGCATGGGAGGGACCCAGTACTTC. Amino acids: CASMGGTQYF.

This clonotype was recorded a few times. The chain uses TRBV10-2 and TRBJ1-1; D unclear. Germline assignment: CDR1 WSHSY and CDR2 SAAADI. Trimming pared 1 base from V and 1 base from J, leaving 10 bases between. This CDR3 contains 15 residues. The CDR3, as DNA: TGCGCCAGCAGTGAGTGGGGAAGGCGGAACACTGAAGCTTTCTTT. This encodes CASSEWGRRNTEAFF.

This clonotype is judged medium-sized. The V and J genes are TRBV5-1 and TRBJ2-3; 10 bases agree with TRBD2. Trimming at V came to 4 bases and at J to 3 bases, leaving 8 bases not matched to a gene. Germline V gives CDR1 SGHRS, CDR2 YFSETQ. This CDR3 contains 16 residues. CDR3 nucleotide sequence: TGCGCCAGCAGCAGGAGCGGGGGGGCTCGGACAGATACGCAGTATTTT. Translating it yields CASSRSGGARTDTQYF.

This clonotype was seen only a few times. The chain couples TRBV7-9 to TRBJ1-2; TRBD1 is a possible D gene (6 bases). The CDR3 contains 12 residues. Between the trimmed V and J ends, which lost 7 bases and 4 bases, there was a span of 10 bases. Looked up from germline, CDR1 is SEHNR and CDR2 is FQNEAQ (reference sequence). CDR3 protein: CASITGLYGYTF. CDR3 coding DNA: TGTGCCAGCATCACAGGGCTCTATGGCTACACCTTC.

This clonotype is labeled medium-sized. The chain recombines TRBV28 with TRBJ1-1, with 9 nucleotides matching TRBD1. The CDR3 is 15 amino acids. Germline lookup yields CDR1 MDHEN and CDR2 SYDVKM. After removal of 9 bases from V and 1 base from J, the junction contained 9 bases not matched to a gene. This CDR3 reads CASRPSTGGNTEAFF. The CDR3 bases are TGTGCCAGTAGGCCGTCGACAGGGGGGAACACTGAAGCTTTCTTT.

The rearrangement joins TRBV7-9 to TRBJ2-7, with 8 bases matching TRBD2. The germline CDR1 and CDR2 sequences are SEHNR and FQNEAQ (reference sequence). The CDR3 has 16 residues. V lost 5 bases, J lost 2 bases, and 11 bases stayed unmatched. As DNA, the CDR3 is TGTGCCAGCAGCCTAATTAGCGGGAATGTACCCTACGAGCAGTACTTC. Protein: CASSLISGNVPYEQYF.

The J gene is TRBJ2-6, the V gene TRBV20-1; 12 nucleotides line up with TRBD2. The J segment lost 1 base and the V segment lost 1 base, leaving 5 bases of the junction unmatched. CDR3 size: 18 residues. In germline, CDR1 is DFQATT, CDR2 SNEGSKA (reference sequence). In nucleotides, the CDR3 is TGCAGTGCTAGAGGGTCTAGCGGGAGGGTTTCTGGGGCCAACGTCCTGACTTTC. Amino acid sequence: CSARGSSGRVSGANVLTF.

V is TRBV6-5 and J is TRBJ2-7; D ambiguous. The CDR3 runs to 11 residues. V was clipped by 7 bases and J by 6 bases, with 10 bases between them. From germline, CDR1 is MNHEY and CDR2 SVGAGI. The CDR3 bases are TGTGCCAGCACTTATCCGGGCGAGCAGTACTTC. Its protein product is CASTYPGEQYF.